These 28 T cell receptor beta chains were all obtained from the same sample, sequenced in a study of early T cells in non-severe SARS-CoV-2 infection. TCRdb itself ran the 5' RACE reads through MiXCR, one entry per CDR3 protein. The repertoire includes approximately 28,000 distinct CDR3 sequences, around 6% of them detected once, and around 30% sits in the top ten. Specimen: whole blood, collected at baseline. These receptors all stem from an adult who was a healthcare worker with PCR-confirmed SARS-CoV-2 infection or an uninfected control (not recorded which).

J is TRBJ2-1 and V is TRBV7-3; 10 nucleotides line up with TRBD1. Germline V gene sequence: CDR1 SGHTA, CDR2 FQGTGA. The V segment lost 4 bases and the J segment 7 bases; nucleotides outside the gene matches: 10. The length of the CDR3 is 16 residues. CDR3 DNA: TGTGCCAGCAGCTCCCACTCCGGGACAGGGGCGAATGAGCAGTTCTTC. Translating it yields CASSSHSGTGANEQFF.

The J gene is TRBJ2-1, the V gene TRBV10-1; 13 bases are shared with TRBD2. This CDR3 contains 16 residues. With V trimmed by 6 bases and J by 5 bases, 7 bases remained unmatched. CDR1 is WNHNN, CDR2 SYGVQD, per germline (reference sequence). CDR3 amino acids: CASSSGLAGSDNEQFF. In DNA, the CDR3 is TGCGCCAGCAGCTCGGGACTAGCGGGATCGGACAATGAGCAGTTCTTC.

This clonotype has only a few counts. The rearrangement links TRBV7-2 to TRBJ2-7; unclear D gene. Trimming stripped 3 bases from V and 0 bases from J, with 9 bases between. The CDR3 totals 14 residues. CDR1 and CDR2 from the germline V gene are SGHTA and FQGNSA. CDR3 sequence reads: CASSLVGSSYEQYF. The CDR3, as DNA: TGTGCCAGCAGCTTGGTTGGCAGCTCCTACGAGCAGTACTTC.

This clonotype is termed medium-sized. The chain joins TRBV2 to TRBJ2-1; no clear D. CDR3 size: 14 residues. Germline V CDR1 and CDR2: SNHLY, FYNNEI. V gave up 7 bases and J gave up 0 bases, with 10 bases separating them. As DNA, the CDR3 is TGTGCCAGCAACGCGGATAGCTCCTACAATGAGCAGTTCTTC. It encodes CASNADSSYNEQFF.

The gene calls are TRBV14 and TRBJ1-2; D ambiguous. V was cut by 1 base and J by 7 bases, with 10 bases left in between. Germline V gene sequence: CDR1 SGHDN, CDR2 FVKESK. The CDR3 extends over 13 amino acids. DNA for the CDR3: TGTGCCAGCAGCCAAGTTGGACTGGGTGGCTACACCTTC. As protein: CASSQVGLGGYTF. Full variable domain (outside the CDR3, taken from reference TRBV14 and TRBJ1-2): EAGVTQFPSHSVIEKGQTVTLRCDPISGHDNLYWYRRVMGKEIKFLLHFVKESKQDESGMPNNRFLAERTGGTYSTLKVQPAELEDSGVYFCASSQVGLGGYTFGSGTRLTVV.

This clonotype was seen ten or more times. The chain uses TRBV10-1 and TRBJ2-1, with 7 nucleotides matching TRBD2. The V and J ends lost 3 bases and 2 bases, in that order; junction bases with no gene match: 10. Germline V gene lookup returns CDR1 WNHNN and CDR2 SYGVQD (reference sequence). The CDR3 loop spans 17 amino acids. In DNA, the CDR3 is TGCGCCAGCAGTGAAGGTTCTAGCGGAGCCACCTACAATGAGCAGTTCTTC. This codes for CASSEGSSGATYNEQFF.

Many counts were recorded for this clonotype. The chain couples TRBV5-1 to TRBJ1-1; D remains ambiguous. Germline V gene sequence: CDR1 SGHRS, CDR2 YFSETQ. V was shortened by 2 bases and J by 0 bases, with 11 bases between the two germline ends. The CDR3 has 15 amino acids. The CDR3: CASSFDPTMNTEAFF. CDR3 DNA sequence: TGCGCCAGCAGCTTTGACCCTACAATGAACACTGAAGCTTTCTTT.

This clonotype was recorded at least ten times. The chain carries TRBV7-8 and TRBJ2-7; 8 positions agree with TRBD2. The CDR3 has 18 amino acids. J gave up 4 bases and V 5 bases, and 19 bases lay outside the gene matches. CDR1 SGHVS and CDR2 FQNEAQ come from the germline V gene. Here the CDR3 reads CASSPHRVAGRLLYEQYF. The CDR3 coding sequence is TGTGCCAGCAGCCCACACCGCGTAGCGGGGCGGCTTTTATACGAGCAGTACTTC.

V usage is TRBV7-2 and J usage is TRBJ2-5, with 8 bases fitting TRBD2. The germline CDR1 and CDR2 sequences are SGHTA and FQGNSA. Germline trimming cut 5 bases from V and 6 bases from J; bases unmatched to any gene: 17. The CDR3 spans 17 residues. The CDR3 spells CASSLGVAGILRKTQYF. As DNA, the CDR3 is TGTGCCAGCAGCCTGGGGGTAGCGGGGATTCTTAGAAAGACCCAGTACTTC.

The V call is TRBV7-2, the J call TRBJ2-2; D gene ambiguous. Trimming pared 3 bases from V and 4 bases from J, leaving 9 bases between. CDR1 is SGHTA and CDR2 is FQGNSA in the germline V gene. The CDR3 contains 14 residues. The CDR3 DNA sequence: TGTGCCAGCAGCTTCGGGTGGGGCACCGGGGAGCTGTTTTTT. It translates to CASSFGWGTGELFF.

This clonotype was picked up many times. V is TRBV6-1 and J is TRBJ1-5; no reliable D call. The CDR3 length is 13 residues. Germline CDR1 is MNHNS and CDR2 is SASEGT. Trimming left V 6 bases short and J 5 bases short, with 11 bases between. The CDR3 protein is CASRDGPYQPQHF. The CDR3, as DNA: TGTGCCAGCAGGGACGGACCGTATCAGCCCCAGCATTTT.

The table lists this clonotype with many counts. The chain links TRBV30 to TRBJ1-1; the match to TRBD1 covers 7 bases. Germline V gene data show CDR1 as GTSNPN and CDR2 as SVGIG (reference sequence). V was pared by 3 bases and J by 6 bases, with 7 bases of the junction left unmatched. This CDR3 is built from 13 residues. The DNA for the CDR3 is TGTGCCTGGAGCGACACGACAGGGCCTGAAGCTTTCTTT. Its protein is CAWSDTTGPEAFF.

This clonotype was detected ten times or more. CDR3 sequence (DNA): TGCAGTGCTCACAGGGAGGGGAACACAGATACGCAGTATTTT. Translation gives CSAHREGNTDTQYF. The chain couples TRBV20-1 to TRBJ2-3; possibly TRBD2 for D (7 bases). Per germline, CDR1 DFQATT and CDR2 SNEGSKA (reference sequence). Trimming removed 5 bases at V and 2 bases at J, with 14 bases between. This CDR3 spans 14 amino acids.

V usage is TRBV7-3 and J usage is TRBJ2-6; 7 bases agree with TRBD1. Trimming took 5 bases from V and 0 from J; bases not matched to a gene: 7. The CDR3 is 17 amino acids. CDR1 and CDR2 from the germline V gene are SGHTA and FQGTGA. CDR3 loop: CASSPRQGSSGANVLTF. Here the CDR3 DNA reads TGTGCCAGCAGCCCCCGACAGGGCAGCTCTGGGGCCAACGTCCTGACTTTC.

This clonotype came up many times. V and J are TRBV20-1 and TRBJ2-3; D is undetermined. V was trimmed by 6 bases and J by 6 bases, leaving 16 bases between them. The CDR3 loop spans 13 amino acids. The germline V gene has CDR1 DFQATT and CDR2 SNEGSKA (reference sequence). For the CDR3, the DNA is TGCAGTGCCCCGGATACTCACCCGGATACGCAGTATTTT. This sequence encodes CSAPDTHPDTQYF.

This clonotype showed up many times. The chain is built from TRBV3-1 and TRBJ1-6, with 7 bases aligning to TRBD1. The CDR3 is 15 amino acids. Germline V CDR1 and CDR2: LGHDT, YNNKEL (reference sequence). V was pared by 4 bases and J by 9 bases, with 9 bases of the junction left unmatched. Written as DNA, the CDR3 is TGTGCCAGCAGCCGCACCACAGGGGAGGCTTCACCCCTCCACTTT. It specifies CASSRTTGEASPLHF.

This clonotype was counted between two and nine times. The gene calls are TRBV7-8 and TRBJ2-7; 10 nucleotides agree with TRBD1. The CDR3 is 15 amino acids. V lost 4 bases to trimming and J lost 5 bases; unmatched junction nucleotides: 8. Germline V gene lookup returns CDR1 SGHVS and CDR2 FQNEAQ. CDR3 in amino acids: CASSSTWDRGNEQYF. The DNA for the CDR3 is TGTGCCAGCAGCTCGACGTGGGACAGGGGCAACGAGCAGTACTTC. Drawing the rest from reference TRBV7-8 and TRBJ2-7, the complete variable domain is GAGVSQSPRYKVAKRGQDVALRCDPISGHVSLFWYQQALGQGPEFLTYFQNEAQLDKSGLPSDRFFAERPEGSVSTLKIQRTQQEDSAVYLCASSSTWDRGNEQYFGPGTRLTVT.

At least ten counts were recorded for this clonotype. V gene TRBV18 combines with J gene TRBJ1-6, with D hard to call. V gave up 1 base and J gave up 5 bases, with 18 bases separating them. Germline V lookup: CDR1 KGHSH, CDR2 LQKENI. This CDR3 has 18 residues. This CDR3 reads CASSPRVGDRLDNSPLHF. The DNA for the CDR3 is TGTGCCAGCTCACCACGGGTTGGGGATCGCCTTGATAATTCACCCCTCCACTTT.

The table lists this clonotype with many counts. The genes are TRBV7-9 and TRBJ2-6; D might be TRBD2 (5 bases). CDR3 length equals 16 residues. Trimming removed 1 base from V and 4 bases from J, with 11 bases in between. CDR1 is SEHNR, CDR2 FQNEAQ, per germline (reference sequence). DNA of the CDR3: TGTGCCAGCAGCTTAGGGGAGAGTTCCGGGGCCAACGTCCTGACTTTC. It codes for CASSLGESSGANVLTF.

This clonotype is labeled as medium-sized. The V and J genes are TRBV19 and TRBJ2-1; D might be TRBD1 or TRBD2, each matching 5 bases. Looked up from germline, CDR1 is LNHDA and CDR2 is SQIVND (reference sequence). Trimming removed 4 bases from V and 9 bases from J, with 16 bases in between. The length of the CDR3 is 14 residues. The chain's CDR3 is CASSTGPIYGEQFF. The CDR3, as DNA: TGTGCCAGTAGTACGGGACCGATCTACGGTGAGCAGTTCTTC.

V and J are TRBV7-8 and TRBJ2-7; TRBD1 aligns across 7 bases. Trimming took 5 bases from V and 3 from J; bases not matched to a gene: 13. Germline CDR1 reads SGHVS; CDR2 reads FQNEAQ. The CDR3 consists of 16 residues. The CDR3 bases are TGTGCCAGCAGCGCCACTGACAGGGTTACCCTCTACGAGCAGTACTTC. Amino acid sequence: CASSATDRVTLYEQYF.

The V and J genes are TRBV28 and TRBJ2-7; 8 bases are a match to TRBD1. Unmatched junction bases numbered 2, after V lost 4 bases and J lost 3 bases. Germline CDR1 and CDR2: MDHEN and SYDVKM. The CDR3 is 13 amino acids. The CDR3 sequence is CASSSGTGYEQYF. The CDR3 DNA is TGTGCCAGCAGTTCCGGGACAGGCTACGAGCAGTACTTC.

This clonotype was seen more than once but under ten times. The chain is built from TRBV5-5 and TRBJ1-1; D not certain. This CDR3 contains 12 residues. V was cut by 0 bases and J by 11 bases, with 11 bases left in between. Germline V lookup: CDR1 SGHKS, CDR2 YYEKEE (reference sequence). The chain's CDR3 is CASSLDPNRAFF. In nucleotides, the CDR3 is TGTGCCAGCAGCTTGGACCCGAACCGGGCTTTCTTT.

This clonotype was seen ten or more times. The chain couples TRBV7-9 to TRBJ1-2; D not resolved. The CDR3 length is 12 residues. The V and J ends lost 2 bases and 5 bases respectively, with 6 bases between them. The germline CDR1 and CDR2 sequences are SEHNR and FQNEAQ (reference sequence). The CDR3 DNA reads TGTGCCAGCAGCTTATCAGGTTATGGCTACACCTTC. The encoded protein is CASSLSGYGYTF. Using reference TRBV7-9 and TRBJ1-2 for the parts outside the CDR3, the full variable domain is DTGVSQNPRHKITKRGQNVTFRCDPISEHNRLYWYRQTLGQGPEFLTYFQNEAQLEKSRLLSDRFSAERPKGSFSTLEIQRTEQGDSAMYLCASSLSGYGYTFGSGTRLTVV.

This clonotype was seen many times. The chain couples TRBV28 to TRBJ2-3; TRBD2 matches 10 bases. The CDR3 has 15 amino acids. V trimming: 5 bases; J trimming: 7 bases; junction bases outside the gene matches: 9. CDR1 is MDHEN and CDR2 is SYDVKM in the germline V gene. The chain's CDR3 is CASSPSSGRANTQYF. CDR3 coding DNA: TGTGCCAGCAGTCCCTCCAGCGGGAGGGCCAATACGCAGTATTTT.

This clonotype was seen repeatedly, ten times or more. The chain links TRBV27 to TRBJ1-3, with D hard to call. The CDR3 is 14 amino acids. Per germline, CDR1 MNHEY and CDR2 SMNVEV (reference sequence). The V end lost 4 bases, the J end lost 0 bases, and 7 bases lay between the germline ends. CDR3 amino acids: CASSSLLSGNTIYF. The CDR3 DNA follows: TGTGCCAGCAGTTCCCTCCTCTCTGGAAACACCATATATTTT.

This chain uses TRBV30 with TRBJ1-2, with 8 nucleotides matching TRBD1. CDR1 and CDR2 (germline): GTSNPN, SVGIG (reference sequence). Trimming took 5 bases from V and 4 from J; bases not matched to a gene: 6. The CDR3 spans 13 residues. CDR3 region: CAWRQGPSYGYTF. The CDR3 region has the DNA TGTGCCTGGCGACAGGGGCCCAGCTATGGCTACACCTTC.

This clonotype came up many times. This chain links TRBV24-1 with TRBJ1-1; D remains unclear. The V and J ends lost 1 base and 4 bases respectively, with 9 bases between them. In germline, CDR1 is KGHDR, CDR2 SFDVKD. The CDR3 has 14 amino acids. CDR3 region: CATSDFPQSTEAFF. CDR3 bases: TGTGCCACCAGTGATTTCCCCCAGAGCACTGAAGCTTTCTTT.